This record looks at one T cell receptor beta chain sequence and its context. Some clones are missing from TCRdb's copy, which holds only in-frame ones; the method was immunoSEQ multiplex PCR. The sample includes about 120,000 clones, under 95% of them seen just once. The data are from a study of T cell responses to AZD1222 COVID-19 vaccine. The CDR3 is 14 residues long. Trimming pared 6 bases from V and 1 base from J, leaving 12 bases between. Germline-derived CDR1 and CDR2 are SNHLY and FYNNEI. This clonotype was sampled from an adult in good health. The chain uses TRBV2 and TRBJ1-1; a weak D match, TRBD1 (6 bases). Specimen: peripheral blood, collected on day 0 of AZD1222 vaccination. CDR3 in DNA: TGTGCCAGCAGAAAGAGGGGACAGAACACTGAAGCTTTCTTT. It translates to CASRKRGQNTEAFF. Using reference TRBV2 and TRBJ1-1 for the parts outside the CDR3, the full variable domain is EPEVTQTPSHQVTQMGQEVILRCVPISNHLYFYWYRQILGQKVEFLVSFYNNEISEKSEIFDDQFSVERPDGSNFTLKIRSTKLEDSAMYFCASRKRGQNTEAFFGQGTRLTVV.